There are many counts of the clone carrying this TCR beta chain. Its antigen is unidentified. The entry originates in a study of identical twins. Points from the study as a whole: Models came in too low on out-of-frame TCR alpha sharing in monozygotic twins.

TCRdb redid the calling of the 5' RACE reads with MiXCR, one entry per CDR3 protein. The table shows 1.5 million to 2 million distinct CDR3 sequences, with about 31% occurring only once. This CDR3 contains 13 residues. From germline, CDR1 is PRHDT and CDR2 FYEKMQ (reference sequence). V lost 5 bases, J lost 2 bases, and 8 bases lay in between. The clonotype was recovered from a newborn girl in good health. Sequencing used cord blood. This rearrangement joins TRBV13 to TRBJ2-3; D unclear. This CDR3 is CASSRTPTDTQYF. The CDR3 DNA reads as TGTGCCAGCAGCCGTACACCCACAGATACGCAGTATTTT.